This TCR beta chain stems from a study of Ad26.COV2.S vaccination and SARS-CoV-2 variants. The overall study: The study gave Ad26.COV2.S intramuscularly, once or twice 56 days apart.

Treatment in this sample: about 20 received Ad26.COV2.S at low or high dose, single or two shots; roughly 5 received placebo; per-sample allocation not given. Samples came from day 63 after the first vaccine or placebo injection. Wuhan-strain spike was delivered by a replication-incompetent Ad26 vector. The data were produced by immunoSEQ multiplex PCR, yet TCRdb's version contains in-frame clones alone and is incomplete. The repertoire has a few hundred thousand clones, approximately 92% of them found once; the top ten carry more than 9%. Trimming pared 4 bases from V and 2 bases from J, leaving 12 bases between. Germline V lookup: CDR1 SGHAT, CDR2 FQNNGV. CDR3 length: 14 amino acids. Study observations and caveats: Non-spike TCR breadth did not differ much between vaccine and placebo recipients.

This clone was found once. Its antigen is unidentified. This clonotype was obtained from a person between 18 and 65 years old who received the Ad26.COV2.S COVID-19 vaccine or a placebo. The chain links TRBV11-2 to TRBJ2-7; D gene ambiguous. Material: peripheral blood, obtained in a trial of Ad26.COV2.S vaccine versus placebo. CDR3 sequence (DNA): TGTGCCAGCAGCTCCCGACGGCAAACCTACGAGCAGTACTTC. It yields the protein CASSSRRQTYEQYF.